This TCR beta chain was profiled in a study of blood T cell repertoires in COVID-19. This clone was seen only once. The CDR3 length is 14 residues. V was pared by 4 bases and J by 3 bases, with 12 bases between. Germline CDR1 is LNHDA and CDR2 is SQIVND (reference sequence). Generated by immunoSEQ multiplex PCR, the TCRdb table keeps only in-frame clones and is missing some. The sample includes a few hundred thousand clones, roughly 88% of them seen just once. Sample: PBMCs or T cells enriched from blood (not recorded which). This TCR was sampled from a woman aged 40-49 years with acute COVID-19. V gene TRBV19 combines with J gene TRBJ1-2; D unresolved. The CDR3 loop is CASSTPGIDYGYTF. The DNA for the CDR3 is TGTGCCAGTAGTACCCCAGGCATAGACTATGGCTACACCTTC.